The subject of this entry is one T cell receptor (beta chain). Its target is not known. J lost 5 bases, V lost 5 bases, and 7 bases had no gene match. Germline loops: CDR1 SGHTA, CDR2 FQGNSA. The CDR3 sequence is 14 residues long. This sample is part of a study of radiation and T cells in renal cell carcinoma. Study background: Nephrectomy followed 15 Gy stereotactic body radiation by 4 weeks.

Indicated time point: baseline pretreatment blood. As to treatment: 15 Gy SBRT to primary tumor, nephrectomy 4 weeks later. The patient's renal cell carcinoma had clear cell pathology. Findings of the study overall: From baseline, blood top tumor clonotypes peaked at 2 weeks post-radiation.

The assay was immunoSEQ multiplex PCR, and TCRdb's table has in-frame clones only and misses some. Of 130,000 or so clones in the sample, over 65% were seen once. The rearrangement joins TRBV7-2 to TRBJ2-5; 8 nucleotides align to TRBD2. The receptor comes from a woman aged 45-65 years with renal cell carcinoma. The material was blood, obtained from a patient whose treatment included radiotherapy and nephrectomy. The CDR3 DNA reads as TGTGCCAGCAGCCCTAGACTAGCGACGGAGACCCAGTACTTC. As protein: CASSPRLATETQYF.